This T cell receptor beta chain was sequenced for a study of a mutant IDH1 vaccine in newly diagnosed glioma. Study context: Radiotherapy, temozolomide, or both had been given previously, and both were given to most.

This clone was observed a handful of times. Its target is not known. Study conclusions and caveats: There were vaccine-induced immune responses in just under 95% of the patients.

The V segment lost 3 bases and the J segment 5 bases; nucleotides outside the gene matches: 7. This CDR3 spans 15 amino acids. Germline loops: CDR1 MDHEN, CDR2 SYDVKM. Specified time point: baseline, week 1 (first vaccination visit). Treatment here: pre-vaccination baseline after standard-of-care therapy. Clones were sequenced by immunoSEQ multiplex PCR, and TCRdb holds only the in-frame ones, with some missing. Among approximately 54,000 clones, around 80% were seen once, and the ten largest hold around 21%. This TCR came from a man between 18 and 29 years old with glioma. Sample: PBMCs, taken from a glioma patient treated with radiotherapy, temozolomide or both. The rearrangement uses TRBV28 and TRBJ2-7; TRBD1 agrees at 10 bases. In DNA, the CDR3 is TGTGCCAGCAGTTTTCCCGGGACAGGGGCCCACGAGCAGTACTTC. Its protein product is CASSFPGTGAHEQYF. The whole variable domain, remainder taken from reference TRBV28 and TRBJ2-7, is DVKVTQSSRYLVKRTGEKVFLECVQDMDHENMFWYRQDPGLGLRLIYFSYDVKMKEKGDIPEGYSVSREKKERFSLILESASTNQTSMYLCASSFPGTGAHEQYFGPGTRLTVT.